This entry lists 2 T cell receptor beta chains sequenced from one sample in a study of cytomegalovirus exposure and HLA in healthy donors. It was with 60 Vbeta and 13 Jbeta primers that the PCR ran. Some clones are missing from TCRdb's copy, which holds only in-frame ones; the method was immunoSEQ multiplex PCR. The sample has around 150,000 clones, more than 65% seen once. What was sequenced was PBMCs. These receptors originate from a woman aged 40-49 years in good health and CMV-seropositive.

This clone was counted only a few times. This chain links TRBV19 with TRBJ2-1; TRBD1 matches 7 bases. J was trimmed by 8 bases and V by 5 bases; bases with no gene match: 6. CDR3 length: 13 residues. In germline, CDR1 is LNHDA, CDR2 SQIVND (reference sequence). The CDR3 protein is CASSRTGDDEQFF. CDR3 in DNA: TGTGCCAGTAGTCGAACAGGGGATGATGAGCAGTTCTTC. Based on the CDR3 plus reference TRBV19 and TRBJ2-1, the full variable domain is DGGITQSPKYLFRKEGQNVTLSCEQNLNHDAMYWYRQDPGQGLRLIYYSQIVNDFQKGDIAEGYSVSREKKESFPLTVTSAQKNPTAFYLCASSRTGDDEQFFGPGTRLTVL.

The chain has TRBV27 and TRBJ2-3; D uncertain. V was pared by 6 bases and J by 6 bases, with 7 bases between. The CDR3 has 11 residues. CDR1 and CDR2 (germline): MNHEY, SMNVEV (reference sequence). The CDR3 is CASSVGDTQYF. CDR3 bases: TGTGCCAGCAGCGTGGGCGATACGCAGTATTTT.